This TCR beta chain was identified in a study of shared clonotypes between healthy human individuals. Sequencing was performed with immunoSEQ multiplex PCR; in TCRdb, only in-frame clones are kept and a portion is missing. The sample has roughly 95,000 clones; roughly 50% are singletons. A few counts support this clone. Sequenced input: PBMCs. The receptor's source is a woman aged 40 to 49 in good health. Some clones in this sample may be carry-over from other donors' samples.

CDR3 bases: TGTGCCAGCAGTTTATTTCCCCCCACCTATGGCTACACCTTC. This encodes CASSLFPPTYGYTF. The chain is built from TRBV27 and TRBJ1-2; D call uncertain. Trimming removed 1 base at V and 4 bases at J, with 10 bases between. The CDR3 extends over 14 amino acids. Germline V gene lookup returns CDR1 MNHEY and CDR2 SMNVEV (reference sequence).